This T cell receptor (beta chain) came from a study of OX40 agonist ivuxolimab in advanced cancers. Study-level information: While on treatment, patients had intravenous ivuxolimab at 0.01 to 10 mg/kg every 2 weeks. Partial responses occurred in Three dose-escalation patients, one with hepatocellular carcinoma and two with cutaneous melanoma.

In the case of this clone: What it binds is unknown.

The protocol was immunoSEQ multiplex PCR, while the TCRdb copy is restricted to in-frame clones and leaves out a portion. The profile shows over 25,000 clones, over 60% of them singletons. Whole-study findings and limits: Some nonresponders likewise displayed low normalized T-cell clonal expansion.

The receptor was derived from an adult with an advanced solid tumor such as melanoma, head and neck, liver or kidney cancer. The specimen comprised CD4+ or CD8+ T cells sorted from blood, sampled in a trial of the OX40 agonist ivuxolimab.

In DNA, the CDR3 is TGTGCCAGCAGTGATTTGGCAGGGGCAGGCTGGGATGAGCAGTTCTTC. This gives the protein CASSDLAGAGWDEQFF. The rearrangement joins TRBV6-1 to TRBJ2-1, with D perhaps matching TRBD1 (6 bases). This CDR3 contains 16 residues. From germline, CDR1 is MNHNS and CDR2 SASEGT. V was cut by 3 bases and J by 8 bases, with 20 bases left in between.